A single TCR beta chain is shown here with its context. Its antigen remains unknown. There are 14 residues in the CDR3. The germline V gene encodes CDR1 DFQATT and CDR2 SNEGSKA (reference sequence). V shed 1 base, J shed 1 base, and the junction held 2 bases outside the gene matches. Original methodology: A papillary thyroid cancer distant-metastasis classifier was built from CDR3 differences across clinicopathological groups. TCRdb reanalyzed the PCR reads with MiXCR. Clone size and V and J calls follow TCRdb, not the original study. The table records 35,000 to 40,000 clones, 25% to 30% of them present only once. Not a single patient had been given any form of treatment at any point before undergoing thyroid surgery. The sample belongs to a study of metastatic and nonmetastatic thyroid tumors. Overall study: Repertoire comparisons spanned blood and tumor or nodule tissue from malignant and benign thyroid patients.

The study's findings and limits: Reported TCR beta diversity, measured in blood and tumor, was significantly higher for malignant thyroid tumors than for benign nodules.

The sequence derives from a female donor with papillary thyroid cancer or a benign thyroid nodule (not recorded which). Some clones in this sample may be carry-over from other donors' samples. The chain recombines TRBV20-1 with TRBJ1-1; 8 bases agree with TRBD1. Material: blood. Written as DNA, the CDR3 is TGCAGTGCTAGAGCGGACAGGGCGAACACTGAAGCTTTCTTT. The encoded protein is CSARADRANTEAFF.